The 18 T cell receptor beta chains presented below share a single source sample, sequenced in a study of T cell clones after liver transplantation. Assay: immunoSEQ multiplex PCR; the TCRdb copy retains only in-frame clones and omits some. The table has 45,000 to 55,000 clones, approximately 84% seen once. The material was CD4+ T cells from blood, obtained before liver transplant. The receptors derive from a human donor who received a liver transplant.

V is TRBV9 and J is TRBJ2-2, with TRBD1 identical over 10 bases. Per the germline V gene, CDR1 is SGDLS and CDR2 is YYNGEE. CDR3 length: 14 amino acids. V lost 7 bases and J lost 0; bases outside the gene matches: 0. This chain's CDR3 is CASGTGANTGELFF. The CDR3 coding sequence is TGTGCCAGCGGGACAGGGGCGAACACCGGGGAGCTGTTTTTT.

This clone appeared a single time. V gene TRBV6-6 combines with J gene TRBJ1-1; D gene unclear. CDR3 length equals 11 residues. The germline V gene encodes CDR1 MNHNY and CDR2 SVGAGI (reference sequence). V shed 6 bases and J shed 7 bases, with 9 bases lying between them. The CDR3 nucleotides read TGTGCCAGCAGCAAAGGGAATGAAGCTTTCTTT. Amino acids: CASSKGNEAFF.

V gene TRBV6-6 combines with J gene TRBJ1-5; D unresolved. CDR3 length: 13 amino acids. V was cut by 0 bases and J by 7 bases, with 7 bases left in between. Germline CDR1 reads MNHNY; CDR2 reads SVGAGI (reference sequence). The CDR3 nucleotides read TGTGCCAGCAGTTACTCGGATGTCCAGCCCCAGCATTTT. This sequence encodes CASSYSDVQPQHF.

This clone turned up a few times. This chain uses TRBV4-1 with TRBJ2-7, with D perhaps TRBD2 (5 bases). The CDR3 has 13 residues. V was trimmed by 0 bases and J by 3 bases, leaving 6 bases between them. The germline V gene has CDR1 MGHRA and CDR2 YSYEKL. The CDR3 region is CASSQDRGYEQYF. CDR3 coding DNA: TGCGCCAGCAGCCAAGATCGGGGCTACGAGCAGTACTTC.

The chain links TRBV4-1 to TRBJ2-5; D is perhaps TRBD2 (5 bases). The CDR3 sequence is 18 residues long. CDR1 is MGHRA and CDR2 is YSYEKL in the germline V gene. The V gene lost 0 bases and the J gene lost 4 bases, with 21 bases spanning the gap. CDR3 sequence: CASSQEGAQERKRETQYF. The CDR3, as DNA: TGCGCCAGCAGCCAAGAGGGAGCGCAAGAGAGGAAACGAGAGACCCAGTACTTC.

The rearrangement joins TRBV18 to TRBJ2-2, with TRBD2 matching over 8 bases. CDR3 size: 16 residues. The germline CDR1 and CDR2 sequences are KGHSH and LQKENI. V dropped 2 bases and J dropped 3; count of bases not matched to a gene: 5. Written as DNA, the CDR3 is TGTGCCAGCTCACCAGGAAGCGGGGGCGACACCGGGGAGCTGTTTTTT. It yields the protein CASSPGSGGDTGELFF.

J is TRBJ2-5 and V is TRBV4-2, with TRBD1 matching 12 bases. CDR1 is LGHNA, CDR2 YNFKEQ, per germline. This CDR3 has 16 amino acids. Trimming cost V 5 bases and J 2 bases; bases outside gene matches: 6. The CDR3 sequence: CASSLGTGGSQETQYF. The CDR3, as DNA: TGTGCCAGCAGCTTAGGGACAGGGGGCTCTCAAGAGACCCAGTACTTC.

The chain couples TRBV5-1 to TRBJ2-1, with D perhaps given as TRBD1 or TRBD2 (5 bases each). Trimming pared 0 bases from V and 6 bases from J, leaving 13 bases between. The CDR3 is 15 residues long. The germline V gene has CDR1 SGHRS and CDR2 YFSETQ. CDR3 residues: CASSLALGEINEQFF. CDR3 coding DNA: TGCGCCAGCAGCTTGGCATTGGGGGAAATCAATGAGCAGTTCTTC.

This clone was found once. J is TRBJ2-3 and V is TRBV7-2, with D maybe TRBD2 (5 bases). The CDR3 runs to 14 residues. Trimming stripped 4 bases from V and 3 bases from J, with 11 bases between. Germline lookup yields CDR1 SGHTA and CDR2 FQGNSA. This CDR3 is CASSSISATDTQYF. CDR3 nucleotide sequence: TGTGCCAGCAGCTCTATTAGCGCTACAGATACGCAGTATTTT.

V and J are TRBV6-1 and TRBJ1-1; maybe TRBD1 (5 bases). The CDR3 has 15 amino acids. Germline CDR1 reads MNHNS; CDR2 reads SASEGT. Trimming removed 8 bases from V and 5 bases from J, with 21 bases in between. This CDR3 reads CASGPTGTGLTEAFF. As DNA, the CDR3 is TGTGCCAGCGGCCCAACCGGGACGGGATTGACTGAAGCTTTCTTT.

Remarks on this clone: At one of its ends the junction is not consistent with the germline gene, which may arise from a read error. The chain links TRBV7-7 to TRBJ2-2, with TRBD1 matching 8 bases. The CDR3 length is 14 residues. Germline V gene data show CDR1 as SSHAT and CDR2 as FNYEAQ (reference sequence). Here the CDR3 reads CASSLTGGTGELFF. CDR3 DNA: TGTGCTAGCAGCTTAACAGGGGGCACCGGGGAGCTGTTTTTT.

The gene calls are TRBV5-1 and TRBJ1-6; TRBD1 might be the D (5 bases). From germline, CDR1 is SGHRS and CDR2 YFSETQ. This CDR3 comprises 16 residues. V lost 0 bases, J lost 7 bases, and 14 bases lay in between. For the CDR3, the DNA is TGCGCCAGCAGCTTGGTCTGGGGGGGAACGAATTCACCCCTCCACTTT. Protein product: CASSLVWGGTNSPLHF.

This chain joins TRBV5-1 and TRBJ2-7; 13 positions match TRBD2. Looked up from germline, CDR1 is SGHRS and CDR2 is YFSETQ. This CDR3 has 16 amino acids. V shed 0 bases and J 2 bases; nucleotides not matched to a gene: 2. This CDR3 is CASSLAGTSGTYEQYF. CDR3 nucleotide sequence: TGCGCCAGCAGCTTGGCCGGGACTAGCGGGACCTACGAGCAGTACTTC. Supplemented by reference TRBV5-1 and TRBJ2-7, the full variable domain reads KAGVTQTPRYLIKTRGQQVTLSCSPISGHRSVSWYQQTPGQGLQFLFEYFSETQRNKGNFPGRFSGRQFSNSRSEMNVSTLELGDSALYLCASSLAGTSGTYEQYFGPGTRLTVT.

The chain has TRBV6-4 and TRBJ1-1; maybe TRBD1 (6 bases). From germline, CDR1 is MRHNA and CDR2 SNTAGT. CDR3 size: 12 residues. The V and J ends lost 7 bases and 8 bases respectively, with 14 bases between them. As DNA, the CDR3 is TGTGCCAGCACCGACGGACAGTCAGAAGCTTTCTTT. Translation: CASTDGQSEAFF.

The chain recombines TRBV5-4 with TRBJ2-7, with TRBD1 matching 7 bases. The CDR3 is 15 amino acids. Germline V gene lookup returns CDR1 SGHNT and CDR2 YYREEE (reference sequence). After removal of 4 bases from V and 1 base from J, the junction contained 8 bases not matched to a gene. The CDR3 region is CASSRWDSSSYEQYF. The DNA of the CDR3 is TGTGCCAGCAGCCGGTGGGACAGTTCATCCTACGAGCAGTACTTC. Supplemented by reference TRBV5-4 and TRBJ2-7, the full variable domain reads ETGVTQSPTHLIKTRGQQVTLRCSSQSGHNTVSWYQQALGQGPQFIFQYYREEENGRGNFPPRFSGLQFPNYSSELNVNALELDDSALYLCASSRWDSSSYEQYFGPGTRLTVT.

The V and J genes are TRBV7-7 and TRBJ2-1; 9 nucleotides agree with TRBD2. V trimming: 1 base; J trimming: 6 bases; junction bases outside the gene matches: 10. The CDR3 spans 17 residues. Germline V gives CDR1 SSHAT, CDR2 FNYEAQ (reference sequence). CDR3 nucleotides: TGTGCCAGCAGCTTAGATGTTTGGCGGGGGGGCCCCAATGAGCAGTTCTTC. This codes for CASSLDVWRGGPNEQFF.

The chain is built from TRBV5-4 and TRBJ2-3; D is undetermined. Trimming took 4 bases from V and 4 from J, leaving 7 bases between them. CDR1 SGHNT and CDR2 YYREEE come from the germline V gene (reference sequence). This CDR3 is built from 12 residues. DNA of the CDR3: TGTGCCAGCAGCACTACATCAGATACGCAGTATTTT. Its protein product is CASSTTSDTQYF.

This clone came up once. V is TRBV6-1 and J is TRBJ2-3; D may be TRBD2 (6 bases). This CDR3 spans 17 amino acids. V was pared by 4 bases and J by 3 bases, with 20 bases between. Germline CDR1 MNHNS, CDR2 SASEGT. CDR3 bases: TGTGCCAGCAGTGGGTCGGTTACGGGAGTGTGGACAGATACGCAGTATTTT. Amino acids: CASSGSVTGVWTDTQYF.